In this sample, the clone carrying this T cell receptor (delta chain) is medium-sized (0.01 to 0.1%). TCRdb repeated clone calling on the PCR reads with CATT. The table shows more than 5,000 delta-chain clones, with roughly a tenth occurring only once. This entry belongs to a study of human gamma delta and Vdelta1 T cells. V shed 0 bases and J shed 3 bases, with 14 bases lying between them. This CDR3 has 16 residues. Per germline, CDR1 TSWWSYY and CDR2 QGS. The receptor was isolated from a human donor in good health. The rearrangement links TRDV1 to TRDJ1; tentatively, D is TRDD2 (6 bases). Sequenced: naive CD27+ Vdelta1 gamma-delta T cells from blood. The DNA for the CDR3 is TGTGCTCTTGGGGAACTAAGGAGGGCTTCCTCCGATAAACTCATCTTT. Amino acid sequence: CALGELRRASSDKLIF.